Presented here are 24 T cell receptor beta chains from one specimen sequenced in a study of tumor-infiltrating lymphocytes in primary liver carcinoma. Starting material of 500 ng total RNA yielded TCR beta cDNA via a constant-region primer. Nested multiplex PCR, run for three rounds with slightly modified ARM-PCR, yielded TCR beta libraries. Primers for the first two PCR rounds were TRBV1-TRBV30 forward primers and a C-beta reverse primer (approximately 10 cycles per round). TCRdb re-called the multiplex PCR reads with MiXCR, one entry per CDR3 protein. The sample comprises 120,000 or so distinct CDR3 sequences, about 59% of which are singletons, and around 9.7% rests with the top ten. The tissue used was unsorted bulk material of about 19-33 mg. RNA and DNA were co-extracted from it with the AllPrep DNA/RNA mini kit. The specimen was liver tumor tissue from sampling region 1. Subset defined: tumor region T1, superior pole. The receptors shown here come from a woman aged 55 to 70 with primary liver carcinoma and hepatitis B virus infection.

The chain carries TRBV11-2 and TRBJ2-7; either TRBD1 or TRBD2 may fit D (5 bases each). Trimming took 5 bases from V and 4 from J, leaving 18 bases between them. The CDR3 has 15 residues. Germline V gives CDR1 SGHAT, CDR2 FQNNGV. The DNA of the CDR3 is TGTGCCAGCAGCCAAGGGACCAGCAGGAGTTACGAGCAGTACTTC. Its protein is CASSQGTSRSYEQYF.

The chain is built from TRBV5-6 and TRBJ2-1; D gene ambiguous. The germline CDR1 and CDR2 sequences are SGHDT and YYEEEE. This CDR3 is built from 16 residues. V was pared by 0 bases and J by 3 bases, with 13 bases between. CDR3 residues: CASSLEFYTSYNEQFF. The CDR3 DNA sequence: TGTGCCAGCAGCTTGGAATTCTATACCAGCTACAATGAGCAGTTCTTC. Drawing the rest from reference TRBV5-6 and TRBJ2-1, the complete variable domain is DAGVTQSPTHLIKTRGQQVTLRCSPKSGHDTVSWYQQALGQGPQFIFQYYEEEERQRGNFPDRFSGHQFPNYSSELNVNALLLGDSALYLCASSLEFYTSYNEQFFGPGTRLTVL.

Notes on this clonotype: Its ends do not fully match the called genes, so a read error is possible. The chain uses TRBV12-3 or TRBV12-4 and TRBJ2-3; 8 nucleotides align to TRBD2. The CDR3 runs 18 residues. The CDR3 protein is CASRDGTIGRGSTDTQYF. The CDR3 DNA reads as TGTGCTAGCAGGGATGGGACTATCGGGAGGGGGAGCACAGATACGCAGTATTTT.

This clonotype showed up just once. The junction departs from the called germline gene at one end, perhaps through a read error. The chain carries TRBV11-1 and TRBJ2-7, with D possibly TRBD2 on 5 matching bases. The germline V gene has CDR1 SGHAT and CDR2 FQDESV (reference sequence). This CDR3 is built from 13 residues. In DNA form, the CDR3 reads TGTGCCAACAGCTTCGGGGATAGCTACAAGCAGTACTTC. This codes for CANSFGDSYKQYF.

This clonotype was seen at least ten times. The chain links TRBV29-1 to TRBJ2-7; no clear D. Germline V lookup: CDR1 SQVTM, CDR2 ANQGSEA. The CDR3 totals 14 residues. V was pared by 4 bases and J by 7 bases, with 20 bases between. CDR3: CSVGVTGSLTEQYF. The CDR3 DNA sequence: TGCAGCGTTGGGGTAACGGGCAGCCTAACGGAGCAGTACTTC.

With regard to this clonotype: One junction end disagrees with the germline gene, perhaps due to a read error. This CDR3 reads CSVETGSPYKQYF. The CDR3 coding sequence is TGCAGCGTTGAAACTGGTAGCCCCTACAAGCAGTACTTC. This rearrangement joins TRBV29-1 to TRBJ2-7, with D unclear. The CDR3 covers 13 residues. Germline V lookup: CDR1 SQVTM, CDR2 ANQGSEA.

The chain uses TRBV12-3 or TRBV12-4 and TRBJ2-1; D uncertain. This CDR3 is 11 amino acids long. Deletions cut 8 bases from V and 13 bases from J, with 15 bases between. DNA for the CDR3: TGTGCCAGCTCGAAAGTTAATGGACAGTTCTTC. Encoded protein: CASSKVNGQFF.

The chain employs TRBV11-1 and TRBJ2-1; TRBD2 might be the D (5 bases). With 6 bases removed from V and 8 bases from J, the gap between germline ends came to 17 bases. The length of the CDR3 is 14 residues. CDR1 is SGHAT and CDR2 is FQDESV in the germline V gene (reference sequence). CDR3 nucleotides: TGTGCCAGCAGGAGCGGCAGCTCTTACTATGAGCAGTTCTTC. This translates into CASRSGSSYYEQFF.

This clonotype turned up a few times. This could be a read error, since a much larger clone is one nucleotide away. This rearrangement joins TRBV29-1 to TRBJ2-3; 8 positions match TRBD2. Germline V CDR1 and CDR2: SQVTM, ANQGSEA. The CDR3 loop spans 12 amino acids. This chain's CDR3 is CGAGGGTDTQYF. In nucleotides, the CDR3 is TGCGGCGCCGGGGGGGGCACAGATACGCAGTATTTT.

About this clonotype: The germline gene is not matched at one end of the junction; a read error may be the cause. The chain joins TRBV6-5 to TRBJ2-2, with D possibly being TRBD2 (7 bases). Germline lookup yields CDR1 MNHEY and CDR2 SVGAGI. This CDR3 region has 19 residues. The CDR3: CTSSPSPTGVGTNVGELYF. CDR3 coding DNA: TGTACCAGCAGCCCCTCCCCGACAGGTGTCGGGACTAACGTCGGGGAGCTGTATTTT.

A note on this clonotype: It is likely a read error, because the conserved phenylalanine at the end of the CDR3 is missing. This rearrangement joins TRBV5-1 to TRBJ2-4; 8 positions match TRBD2. CDR1 and CDR2 from the germline V gene are SGHRS and YFSETQ. The CDR3 extends over 18 amino acids. Trimming took 0 bases from V and 0 from J; bases not matched to a gene: 8. In nucleotides, the CDR3 is TGCGCCAGCAGCTTGGATACAAGCGGGGGATCAGCCAAAAACATTCAGTACTTG. This gives the protein CASSLDTSGGSAKNIQYL.

This clonotype showed up just a few times. The genes are TRBV28 and TRBJ2-3; D not resolved. CDR3 length: 15 amino acids. Germline CDR1 reads MDHEN; CDR2 reads SYDVKM. Deletions cut 3 bases from V and 10 bases from J, with 20 bases between. CDR3 region: CASSLAVLGHQAQYF. CDR3 coding DNA: TGTGCCAGCAGTTTGGCCGTTCTAGGGCACCAGGCGCAGTATTTT.

The chain links TRBV15 to TRBJ2-5; 9 bases agree with TRBD2. Looked up from germline, CDR1 is LNHNV and CDR2 is YYDKDF (reference sequence). V lost 0 bases and J lost 5; bases outside the gene matches: 4. This CDR3 contains 15 residues. The CDR3 bases are TGTGCCACCAGCAGAGACTTAGCGGGAGTCGAGACCCAGTACTTC. It is translated as CATSRDLAGVETQYF.

The gene calls are TRBV18 and TRBJ2-3; no clear D. The CDR3 runs 15 residues. Looked up from germline, CDR1 is KGHSH and CDR2 is LQKENI. V lost 2 bases and J lost 6, with 15 bases in between. The CDR3 loop reads CASSPDTQITDTQYF. DNA of the CDR3: TGTGCCAGCTCACCAGATACTCAGATCACGGATACGCAGTATTTT.

Notes on this clonotype: The conserved final phenylalanine or tryptophan is absent from the CDR3, which likely points to a read error. This chain connects TRBV28 to TRBJ2-4, with a weak D call TRBD2 (7 bases). The CDR3 has 14 amino acids. Per germline, CDR1 MDHEN and CDR2 SYDVKM. The CDR3 coding sequence is TGTGCTAGCAGTTTCATGGGGGGGCCTGACATTCAGTACCTC. Protein: CASSFMGGPDIQYL.

This clonotype has at least ten counts. V usage is TRBV6-1 and J usage is TRBJ1-6; perhaps TRBD1 as D (5 bases). The CDR3 has 13 amino acids. V dropped 8 bases and J dropped 6 bases, with 11 bases sitting between them. Germline V gives CDR1 MNHNS, CDR2 SASEGT. The chain's CDR3 is CASLWGSNSPLHF. CDR3 in DNA: TGTGCCAGCTTGTGGGGCTCTAATTCACCCCTCCACTTT.

This clonotype was counted ten times or more. This sequence joins TRBV6-1 and TRBJ1-5; perhaps TRBD1 as D (6 bases). CDR1 and CDR2 from the germline V gene are MNHNS and SASEGT. Trimming removed 6 bases from V and 6 bases from J, with 18 bases in between. The CDR3 has 15 residues. CDR3 sequence: CASRDKGTGFQPQHF. CDR3 DNA: TGTGCCAGCAGAGATAAGGGAACAGGGTTTCAGCCCCAGCATTTT.

Notes on this clonotype: A junction end diverges from the germline sequence, so it may reflect a read error. This chain connects TRBV10-3 to TRBJ2-7; 7 nucleotides align to TRBD2. Per the germline V gene, CDR1 is ENHRY and CDR2 is SYGVKD. This CDR3 is 15 amino acids long. Written as DNA, the CDR3 is TGTGCCATCGGTGAGTCGAGCGGGGCGCAGGGCCGACTGTACTTC. Its protein is CAIGESSGAQGRLYF.

This clonotype was counted many times. CDR3 sequence: CASSPLGTGAQETQYF. The CDR3 bases are TGTGCCAGCAGCCCACTCGGGACAGGGGCCCAAGAGACCCAGTACTTC. J is TRBJ2-5 and V is TRBV14; 10 bases align to TRBD1. Losses at the gene ends were 4 bases for V and 1 base for J; bases not matched to a gene: 6. Germline V lookup: CDR1 SGHDN, CDR2 FVKESK. CDR3 length: 16 amino acids.

A word on this clonotype: The junction and the germline gene differ at one end; a read error may be behind it. The DNA of the CDR3 is TGTGCCAGCACGGCTAGCTTCTACGAGCAGTATTTC. The encoded protein is CASTASFYEQYF. The genes are TRBV12-3 or TRBV12-4 and TRBJ2-7; possibly TRBD2 for D (5 bases). The CDR3 contains 12 residues.

V usage is TRBV30 and J usage is TRBJ2-5; a possible D gene is TRBD1 (6 bases). V lost 6 bases and J lost 2, with 22 bases in between. The CDR3 length is 16 residues. The germline gives CDR1 GTSNPN, CDR2 SVGIG (reference sequence). DNA for the CDR3: TGTGCCTGCCGTCCCTACCAGGGGTCTATGCAAGAGACCCAGTACTTC. It codes for CACRPYQGSMQETQYF.

This clonotype was seen ten or more times. V and J are TRBV28 and TRBJ2-7; perhaps TRBD2 as D (6 bases). The CDR3 sequence is 13 residues long. The germline V and J ends were trimmed by 2 bases and 3 bases, with 8 bases remaining between them. The germline CDR1 and CDR2 sequences are MDHEN and SYDVKM. The DNA of the CDR3 is TGTGCCAGCAGTTTACGGGGACTCTACGAGCAGTACTTC. Translated: CASSLRGLYEQYF.

Notes on this clonotype: Sequence at one end of the junction differs from germline and may be a read error. This chain connects TRBV28 to TRBJ2-3; D remains ambiguous. Germline lookup yields CDR1 MDHEN and CDR2 SYDVKM. This CDR3 is 13 amino acids long. The CDR3 bases are TGTGCCAGCAGTCCCGGCAACACAGATACGCGGTATTTT. It is translated as CASSPGNTDTRYF.

Notes on this clonotype: A junction end diverges from the germline sequence, so it may reflect a read error. This chain connects TRBV29-1 to TRBJ1-2; D may be TRBD1 (5 bases). The CDR3 runs 14 residues. Looked up from germline, CDR1 is SQVTM and CDR2 is ANQGSEA. CDR3 in amino acids: CNVIRGTGARGYTF. The CDR3 coding sequence is TGCAACGTTATCCGGGGGACGGGCGCTCGCGGCTACACCTTC. Full variable domain (remainder filled in from reference TRBV29-1 and TRBJ1-2): SAVISQKPSRDICQRGTSLTIQCQVDSQVTMMFWYRQQPGQSLTLIATANQGSEATYESGFVIDKFPISRPNLTFSTLTVSNMSPEDSSIYLCNVIRGTGARGYTFGSGTRLTVV.